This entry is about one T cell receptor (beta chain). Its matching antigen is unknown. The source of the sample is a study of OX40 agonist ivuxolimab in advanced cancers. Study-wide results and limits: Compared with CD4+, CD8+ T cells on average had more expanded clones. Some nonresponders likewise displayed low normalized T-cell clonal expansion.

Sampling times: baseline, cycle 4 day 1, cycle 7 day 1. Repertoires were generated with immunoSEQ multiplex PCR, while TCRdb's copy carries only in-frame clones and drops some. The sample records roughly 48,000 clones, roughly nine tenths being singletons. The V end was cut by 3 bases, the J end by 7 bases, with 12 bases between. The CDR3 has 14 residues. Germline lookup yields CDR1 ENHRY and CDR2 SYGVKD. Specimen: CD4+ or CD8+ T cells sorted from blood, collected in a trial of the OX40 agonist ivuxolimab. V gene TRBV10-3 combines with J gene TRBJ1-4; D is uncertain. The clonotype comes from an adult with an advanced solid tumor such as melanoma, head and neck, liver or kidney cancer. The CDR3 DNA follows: TGTGCCATCAGTGACATAGGGTCAGGTGAAAAACTGTTTTTT. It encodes CAISDIGSGEKLFF.